The next 22 T cell receptor beta chains were all read from a single sample in a study of a mutant IDH1 vaccine in newly diagnosed glioma. Profiling relied on immunoSEQ multiplex PCR, and the TCRdb table lists in-frame clones only, not all of them. The data show some 61,000 clones, more than 70% seen once. Time point reported: week 35, safety follow-up. Every single dose of the vaccine, 300 ug of mutant IDH1 20-mer peptide, came with topical imiquimod. No cognate antigen is known for these TCRs. The sample in question was PBMCs, obtained from a glioma patient whose treatment included an IDH1 peptide vaccine. These receptors were collected from a man aged 18 to 29 with glioma.

V is TRBV25-1 and J is TRBJ2-7, with unresolved D. Germline V gives CDR1 MGHDK, CDR2 SYGVNS. CDR3 length equals 10 residues. The CDR3 spells CATVGHEQYF. CDR3 bases: TGTGCTACGGTAGGGCACGAGCAGTACTTC.

This rearrangement joins TRBV10-3 to TRBJ1-2, with a tentative D call TRBD1 (5 bases). This CDR3 spans 17 amino acids. Per germline, CDR1 ENHRY and CDR2 SYGVKD. V lost 2 bases, J lost 0 bases, and 16 bases lay in between. CDR3 region: CAISEPAEGTANYGYTF. The CDR3, as DNA: TGTGCCATCAGTGAGCCGGCTGAGGGGACGGCTAACTATGGCTACACCTTC.

The chain employs TRBV5-8 and TRBJ2-1; D ambiguous. CDR1 and CDR2 (germline): SGHTS, YDEGEE. The length of the CDR3 is 17 residues. V gave up 1 base and J gave up 0 bases, with 14 bases separating them. Here the CDR3 reads CASSLWYSQSSYNEQFF. The CDR3 DNA reads as TGTGCCAGCAGCTTGTGGTACTCTCAAAGCTCCTACAATGAGCAGTTCTTC.

V usage is TRBV6-1 and J usage is TRBJ1-2, with a possible D match to TRBD1 (5 bases). The CDR3 sequence is 17 residues long. Germline V gene lookup returns CDR1 MNHNS and CDR2 SASEGT. Deletions cut 4 bases from V and 5 bases from J, with 23 bases between. This CDR3 is CASSVSSQGWSPYGYTF. The CDR3 DNA reads TGTGCCAGCAGTGTCTCCTCCCAGGGTTGGAGCCCTTATGGCTACACCTTC.

J is TRBJ2-7 and V is TRBV18; 15 bases are a match to TRBD2. V lost 2 bases, J lost 4 bases, and 12 bases stayed unmatched. CDR3 length: 19 residues. The V gene's germline CDR1 is KGHSH and CDR2 LQKENI. The CDR3 nucleotides read TGTGCCAGCTCACCAGCTGGGACTAGCGGGAGGTCCAGGGGGTACGAGCAGTACTTC. It encodes CASSPAGTSGRSRGYEQYF.

The chain links TRBV19 to TRBJ2-1; a weak D match, TRBD2 (6 bases). V lost 4 bases, J lost 4 bases, and 11 bases lay in between. The CDR3 is 14 amino acids. Per germline, CDR1 LNHDA and CDR2 SQIVND (reference sequence). Here the CDR3 DNA reads TGTGCCAGTAGTACGTCCGGGGGTTACAATGAGCAGTTCTTC. This sequence encodes CASSTSGGYNEQFF.

This sequence joins TRBV6-1 and TRBJ1-1; tentative D call: TRBD1 (5 bases). Germline V gives CDR1 MNHNS, CDR2 SASEGT. The CDR3 is made up of 12 amino acids. V shed 8 bases and J shed 6 bases, with 13 bases lying between them. CDR3 loop: CASDNQGPEAFF. For the CDR3, the DNA is TGTGCCAGCGATAATCAGGGTCCTGAAGCTTTCTTT.

The chain uses TRBV15 and TRBJ2-1, with 11 bases fitting TRBD2. J was trimmed by 4 bases and V by 0 bases; bases with no gene match: 8. This CDR3 comprises 18 residues. Germline V gives CDR1 LNHNV, CDR2 YYDKDF (reference sequence). This CDR3 reads CATSRDILAGALYNEQFF. The CDR3 region has the DNA TGTGCCACCAGCAGAGATATACTAGCGGGGGCTTTATACAATGAGCAGTTCTTC.

V is TRBV13 and J is TRBJ1-3; D gene ambiguous. Germline CDR1 is PRHDT and CDR2 is FYEKMQ (reference sequence). V was trimmed by 10 bases and J by 1 base, leaving 11 bases between them. The CDR3 has 13 residues. The CDR3 region has the DNA TGTGCCATCCGCCCGGGATCTGGAAACACCATATATTTT. Protein sequence: CAIRPGSGNTIYF.

This clone is categorized as medium-sized. This chain links TRBV13 with TRBJ1-3, with 7 bases that match TRBD1. The CDR3 covers 15 residues. CDR1 PRHDT and CDR2 FYEKMQ come from the germline V gene (reference sequence). Trimming cost V 0 bases and J 4 bases; bases outside gene matches: 3. CDR3 protein: CASSLGPDRGNTIYF. CDR3 DNA sequence: TGTGCCAGCAGCTTAGGCCCGGACAGGGGAAACACCATATATTTT.

This clone was seen a handful of times. The chain combines TRBV7-2 with TRBJ1-1; D uncertain. Looked up from germline, CDR1 is SGHTA and CDR2 is FQGNSA. V shed 3 bases and J shed 6 bases, with 8 bases lying between them. This CDR3 has 12 amino acids. CDR3 DNA sequence: TGTGCCAGCAGCTTTACGATGGCTGAAGCTTTCTTT. Translation: CASSFTMAEAFF.

In this sample, this clone turned up once. This chain connects TRBV5-1 to TRBJ2-3; 7 bases agree with TRBD2. CDR1 and CDR2 from the germline V gene are SGHRS and YFSETQ. This CDR3 contains 17 residues. Germline trimming cut 7 bases from V and 1 base from J; bases unmatched to any gene: 15. CDR3 sequence: CASQLSFLAERTDTQYF. CDR3 coding DNA: TGCGCCAGCCAGCTTAGTTTCCTAGCGGAGCGCACAGATACGCAGTATTTT.

V and J are TRBV2 and TRBJ1-5, with D perhaps TRBD1 (5 bases). The ends were cut back, 4 bases at V and 3 bases at J, with 13 bases in the middle. Germline loops: CDR1 SNHLY, CDR2 FYNNEI. The CDR3 loop spans 15 amino acids. This chain's CDR3 is CASSGRGTANQPQHF. For the CDR3, the DNA is TGTGCCAGCAGTGGAAGGGGCACTGCCAATCAGCCCCAGCATTTT. Supplemented by reference TRBV2 and TRBJ1-5, the full variable domain reads EPEVTQTPSHQVTQMGQEVILRCVPISNHLYFYWYRQILGQKVEFLVSFYNNEISEKSEIFDDQFSVERPDGSNFTLKIRSTKLEDSAMYFCASSGRGTANQPQHFGDGTRLSIL.

This chain joins TRBV30 and TRBJ2-5, with D possibly being TRBD2 (5 bases). Trimming took off 8 bases at V and 5 bases at J, with 21 bases between the two ends. The CDR3 loop spans 14 amino acids. Per germline, CDR1 GTSNPN and CDR2 SVGIG (reference sequence). For the CDR3, the DNA is TGTGCCCGGGGTGGGTGGGGTACGGGCGAGACCCAGTACTTC. Protein product: CARGGWGTGETQYF.

The genes are TRBV29-1 and TRBJ1-2; D uncertain. V lost 4 bases, J lost 4 bases, and 13 bases lay in between. This CDR3 is 13 amino acids long. Germline V lookup: CDR1 SQVTM, CDR2 ANQGSEA. The CDR3 sequence: CSVVEGSFYGYTF. The CDR3, as DNA: TGCAGCGTTGTAGAGGGATCCTTCTATGGCTACACCTTC.

V is TRBV5-5 and J is TRBJ1-2; D remains unclear. This CDR3 comprises 16 residues. Germline lookup yields CDR1 SGHKS and CDR2 YYEKEE (reference sequence). Trimming removed 1 base at V and 8 bases at J, with 21 bases between. CDR3 nucleotide sequence: TGTGCCAGCAGCTTGTTCCTCGCCGTAGGATTGCTCGGCTACACCTTC. It is translated as CASSLFLAVGLLGYTF.

Here the CDR3 DNA reads TGTGCCAGCTCACCATATGCGGGAGGGACCGGGGAGCTGTTTTTT. It specifies CASSPYAGGTGELFF. This chain joins TRBV18 and TRBJ2-2, with 9 bases lining up with TRBD2. V lost 2 bases to trimming and J lost 5 bases; unmatched junction nucleotides: 3. The CDR3 totals 15 residues. Germline-derived CDR1 and CDR2 are KGHSH and LQKENI.

The chain uses TRBV29-1 and TRBJ2-7; 9 nucleotides match TRBD2. In germline, CDR1 is SQVTM, CDR2 ANQGSEA. Trimming at V came to 5 bases and at J to 1 base, leaving 3 bases not matched to a gene. The CDR3 consists of 13 residues. The CDR3 protein is CSVPLAGSYEQYF. CDR3 DNA sequence: TGCAGCGTTCCACTAGCGGGTTCCTACGAGCAGTACTTC.

The V call is TRBV5-1, the J call TRBJ2-2; weak D call: TRBD2 (5 bases). The length of the CDR3 is 14 residues. The germline gives CDR1 SGHRS, CDR2 YFSETQ. Trimming took 5 bases from V and 1 from J, leaving 9 bases between them. The CDR3, as DNA: TGCGCCAGCAGATCAGGAGGGAACACCGGGGAGCTGTTTTTT. As protein: CASRSGGNTGELFF.

The chain combines TRBV27 with TRBJ1-4; unclear D gene. This CDR3 contains 16 residues. Germline values: CDR1 MNHEY, CDR2 SMNVEV (reference sequence). The V and J ends lost 5 bases and 0 bases respectively, with 13 bases between them. The CDR3 region has the DNA TGTGCCAGCAGTAGAGGCCTAACCGCAACTAATGAAAAACTGTTTTTT. This translates into CASSRGLTATNEKLFF.

The chain joins TRBV21-1 to TRBJ2-7; the table's D call, TRBD1, has no DNA check behind it. TRBV21-1 counts as a pseudogene. This CDR3 comprises 18 residues. For the CDR3, the DNA is TGTGCCAGCAACCCTTTTCCGCCGAAGGACAGGGCGTTGTGCGAGCAGTACTTC. Translating it yields CASNPFPPKDRALCEQYF.

V is TRBV7-6 and J is TRBJ1-1, with 8 bases identical to TRBD1. With V trimmed by 5 bases and J by 1 base, 6 bases remained unmatched. CDR1 is SGHVS, CDR2 FNYEAQ, per germline. This CDR3 contains 15 residues. The CDR3 reads CASSPRTGKNTEAFF. The DNA for the CDR3 is TGTGCCAGCAGCCCACGGACAGGGAAGAACACTGAAGCTTTCTTT.